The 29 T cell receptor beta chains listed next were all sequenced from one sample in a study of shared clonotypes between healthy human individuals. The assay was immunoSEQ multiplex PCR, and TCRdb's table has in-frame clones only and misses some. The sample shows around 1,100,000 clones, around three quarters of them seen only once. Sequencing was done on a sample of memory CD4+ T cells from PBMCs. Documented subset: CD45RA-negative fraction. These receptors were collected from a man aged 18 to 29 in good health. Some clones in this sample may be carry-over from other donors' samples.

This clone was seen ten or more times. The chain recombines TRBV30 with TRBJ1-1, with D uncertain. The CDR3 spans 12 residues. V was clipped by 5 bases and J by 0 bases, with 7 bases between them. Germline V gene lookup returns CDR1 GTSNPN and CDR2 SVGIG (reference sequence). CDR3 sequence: CAWLRVNTEAFF. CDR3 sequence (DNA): TGTGCCTGGCTAAGGGTGAACACTGAAGCTTTCTTT.

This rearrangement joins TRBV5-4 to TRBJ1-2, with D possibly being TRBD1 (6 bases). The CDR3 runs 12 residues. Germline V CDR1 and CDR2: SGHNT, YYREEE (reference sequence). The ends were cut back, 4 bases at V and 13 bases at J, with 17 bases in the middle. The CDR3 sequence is CASSVPGQDCTF. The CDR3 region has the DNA TGTGCCAGCAGCGTTCCGGGACAAGACTGCACCTTC.

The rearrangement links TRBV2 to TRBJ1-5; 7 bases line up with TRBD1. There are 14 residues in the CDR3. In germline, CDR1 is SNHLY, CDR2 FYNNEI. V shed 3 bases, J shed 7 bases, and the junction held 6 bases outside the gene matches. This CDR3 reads CASSDDRVGQPQHF. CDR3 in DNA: TGTGCCAGCAGTGACGACAGGGTTGGGCAGCCCCAGCATTTT.

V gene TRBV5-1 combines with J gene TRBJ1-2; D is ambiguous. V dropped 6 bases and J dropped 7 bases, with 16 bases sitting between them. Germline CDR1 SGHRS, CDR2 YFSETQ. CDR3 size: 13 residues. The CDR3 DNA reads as TGCGCCAGCACCTACGACGGGAATCTTGGCTACACCTTC. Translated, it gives CASTYDGNLGYTF.

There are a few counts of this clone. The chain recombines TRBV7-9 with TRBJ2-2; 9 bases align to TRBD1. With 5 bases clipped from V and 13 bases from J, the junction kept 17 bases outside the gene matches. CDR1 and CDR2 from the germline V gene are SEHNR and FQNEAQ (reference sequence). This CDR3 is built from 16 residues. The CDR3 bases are TGTGCCAGCAGCCCCCAAAAATACACAGGGGGCAAAGGGCTGTTTTTT. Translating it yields CASSPQKYTGGKGLFF.

CDR3 nucleotides: TGTGCCAGTAGTATAGACCTAGGGGACACCTACTCCTACGAGCAGTACTTC. This encodes CASSIDLGDTYSYEQYF. The chain is built from TRBV19 and TRBJ2-7, with D possibly being TRBD1 (6 bases). Trimming took off 0 bases at V and 0 bases at J, with 15 bases between the two ends. The CDR3 is made up of 17 amino acids. CDR1 is LNHDA and CDR2 is SQIVND in the germline V gene (reference sequence).

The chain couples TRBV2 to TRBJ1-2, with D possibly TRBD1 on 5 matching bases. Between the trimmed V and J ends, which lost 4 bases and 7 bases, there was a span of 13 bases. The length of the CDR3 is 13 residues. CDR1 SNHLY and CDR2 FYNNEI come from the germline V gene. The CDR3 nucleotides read TGTGCCAGCAGTGGTCGGGGGAATCGTGGCTACACCTTC. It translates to CASSGRGNRGYTF.

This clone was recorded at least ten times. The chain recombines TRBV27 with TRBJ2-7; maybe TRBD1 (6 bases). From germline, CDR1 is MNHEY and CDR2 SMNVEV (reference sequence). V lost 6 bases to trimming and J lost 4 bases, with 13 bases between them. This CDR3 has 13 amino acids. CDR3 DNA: TGTGCCAGCAGCCGCTTTACAGGGTACGAGCAGTACTTC. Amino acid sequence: CASSRFTGYEQYF.

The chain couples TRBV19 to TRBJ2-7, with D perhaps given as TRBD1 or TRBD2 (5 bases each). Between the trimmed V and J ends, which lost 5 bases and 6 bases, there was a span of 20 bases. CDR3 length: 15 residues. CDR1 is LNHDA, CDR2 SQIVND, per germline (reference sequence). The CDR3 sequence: CASSSRDRGPPEQYF. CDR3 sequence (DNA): TGTGCCAGTAGTTCCCGGGACCGGGGCCCGCCCGAGCAGTACTTC.

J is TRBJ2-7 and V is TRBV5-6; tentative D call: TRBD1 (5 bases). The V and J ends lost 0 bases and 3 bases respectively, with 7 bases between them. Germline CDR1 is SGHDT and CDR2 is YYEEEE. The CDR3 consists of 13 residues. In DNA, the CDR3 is TGTGCCAGCAGCTTGGCAGGGCACTACGAGCAGTACTTC. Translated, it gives CASSLAGHYEQYF.

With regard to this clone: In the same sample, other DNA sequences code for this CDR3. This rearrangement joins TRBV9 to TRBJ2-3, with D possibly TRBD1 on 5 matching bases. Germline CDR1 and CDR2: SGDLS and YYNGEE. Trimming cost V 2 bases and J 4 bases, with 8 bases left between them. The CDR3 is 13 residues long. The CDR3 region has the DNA TGTGCCAGCAGCGTTCAAGGGGCAGATACGCAGTATTTT. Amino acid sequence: CASSVQGADTQYF.

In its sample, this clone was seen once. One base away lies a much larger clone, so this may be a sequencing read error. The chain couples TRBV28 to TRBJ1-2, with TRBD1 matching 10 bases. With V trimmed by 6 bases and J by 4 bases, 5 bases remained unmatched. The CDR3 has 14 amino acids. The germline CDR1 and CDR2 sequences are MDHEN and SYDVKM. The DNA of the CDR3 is TGTGCCAGCAGATCCGGGACAGGGGCCTATGGCTACACCTTC. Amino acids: CASRSGTGAYGYTF.

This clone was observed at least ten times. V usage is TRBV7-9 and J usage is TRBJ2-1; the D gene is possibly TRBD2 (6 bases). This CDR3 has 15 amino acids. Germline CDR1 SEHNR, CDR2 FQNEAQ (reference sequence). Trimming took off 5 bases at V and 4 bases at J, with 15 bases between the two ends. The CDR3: CASSPITSSYNEQFF. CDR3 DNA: TGTGCCAGCAGCCCCATAACTAGCTCTTACAATGAGCAGTTCTTC.

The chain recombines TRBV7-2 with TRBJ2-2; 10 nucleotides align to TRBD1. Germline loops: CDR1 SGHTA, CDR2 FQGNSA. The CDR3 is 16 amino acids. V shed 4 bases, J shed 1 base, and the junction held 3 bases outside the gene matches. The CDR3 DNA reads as TGTGCCAGCAGCTCGGACAGGGGGTTGAACACCGGGGAGCTGTTTTTT. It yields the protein CASSSDRGLNTGELFF.

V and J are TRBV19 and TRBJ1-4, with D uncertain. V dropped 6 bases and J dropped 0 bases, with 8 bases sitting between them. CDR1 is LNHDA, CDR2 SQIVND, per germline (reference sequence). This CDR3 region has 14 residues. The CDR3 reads CASRRVTTNEKLFF. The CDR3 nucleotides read TGTGCCAGTAGACGGGTAACAACTAATGAAAAACTGTTTTTT.

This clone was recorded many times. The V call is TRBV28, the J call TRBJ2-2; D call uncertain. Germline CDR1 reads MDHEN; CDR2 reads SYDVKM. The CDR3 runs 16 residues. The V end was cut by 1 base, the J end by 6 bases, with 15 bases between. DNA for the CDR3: TGTGCCAGCAGTTTATCTTCCCTCCGGGCCGCCGGGGAGCTGTTTTTT. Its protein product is CASSLSSLRAAGELFF. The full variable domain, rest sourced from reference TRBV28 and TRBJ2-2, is DVKVTQSSRYLVKRTGEKVFLECVQDMDHENMFWYRQDPGLGLRLIYFSYDVKMKEKGDIPEGYSVSREKKERFSLILESASTNQTSMYLCASSLSSLRAAGELFFGEGSRLTVL.

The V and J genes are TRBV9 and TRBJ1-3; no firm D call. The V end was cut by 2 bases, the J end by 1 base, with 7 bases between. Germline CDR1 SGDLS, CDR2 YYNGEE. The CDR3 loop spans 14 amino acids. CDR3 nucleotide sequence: TGTGCCAGCAGCGTGCCGGGATCTGGAAACACCATATATTTT. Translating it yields CASSVPGSGNTIYF.

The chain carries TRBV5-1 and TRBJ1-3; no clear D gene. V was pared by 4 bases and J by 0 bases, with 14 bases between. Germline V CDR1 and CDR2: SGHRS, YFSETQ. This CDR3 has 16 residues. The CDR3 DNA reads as TGCGCCAGCAGCCCCCAGGACGGGAACTCTGGAAACACCATATATTTT. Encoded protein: CASSPQDGNSGNTIYF.

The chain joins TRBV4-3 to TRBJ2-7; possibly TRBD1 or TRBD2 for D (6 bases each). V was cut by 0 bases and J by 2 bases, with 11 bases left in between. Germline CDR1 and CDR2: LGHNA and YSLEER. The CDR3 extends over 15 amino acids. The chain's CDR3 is CASSQEGGIAYEQYF. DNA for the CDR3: TGCGCCAGCAGCCAAGAAGGGGGGATAGCCTACGAGCAGTACTTC.

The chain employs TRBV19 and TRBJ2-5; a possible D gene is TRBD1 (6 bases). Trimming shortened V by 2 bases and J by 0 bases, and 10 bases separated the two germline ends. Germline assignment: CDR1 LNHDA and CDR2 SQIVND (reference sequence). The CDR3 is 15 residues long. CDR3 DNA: TGTGCCAGTAGTATACCAGGGGCAAACCAAGAGACCCAGTACTTC. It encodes CASSIPGANQETQYF. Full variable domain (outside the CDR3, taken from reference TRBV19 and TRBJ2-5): DGGITQSPKYLFRKEGQNVTLSCEQNLNHDAMYWYRQDPGQGLRLIYYSQIVNDFQKGDIAEGYSVSREKKESFPLTVTSAQKNPTAFYLCASSIPGANQETQYFGPGTRLLVL.

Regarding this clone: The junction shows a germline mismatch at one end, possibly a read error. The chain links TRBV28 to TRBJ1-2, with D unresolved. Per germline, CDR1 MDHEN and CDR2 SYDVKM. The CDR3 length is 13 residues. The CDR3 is CASSKVPNYGYPF. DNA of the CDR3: TGTGCCAGCAGCAAGGTACCTAACTATGGCTACCCCTTC.

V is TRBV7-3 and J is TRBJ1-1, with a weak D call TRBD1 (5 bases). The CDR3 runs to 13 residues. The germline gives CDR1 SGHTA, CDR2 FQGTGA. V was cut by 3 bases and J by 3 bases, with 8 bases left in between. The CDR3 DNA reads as TGTGCCAGCAGCTTTGCACAGGACACTGAAGCTTTCTTT. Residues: CASSFAQDTEAFF.

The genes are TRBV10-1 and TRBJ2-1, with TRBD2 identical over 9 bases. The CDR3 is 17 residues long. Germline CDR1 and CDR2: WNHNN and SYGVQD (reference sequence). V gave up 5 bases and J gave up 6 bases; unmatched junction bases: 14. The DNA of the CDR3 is TGCGCCAGCAGTATTCAAGCGGGAGGCGCGAGGATCAATGAGCAGTTCTTC. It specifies CASSIQAGGARINEQFF.

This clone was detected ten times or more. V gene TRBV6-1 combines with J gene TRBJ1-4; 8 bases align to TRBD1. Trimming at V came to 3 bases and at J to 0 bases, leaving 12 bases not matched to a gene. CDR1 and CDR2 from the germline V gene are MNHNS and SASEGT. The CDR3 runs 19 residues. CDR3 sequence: CASSDDSYRGVATNEKLFF. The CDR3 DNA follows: TGTGCCAGCAGTGATGATTCGTACAGGGGGGTGGCAACTAATGAAAAACTGTTTTTT.

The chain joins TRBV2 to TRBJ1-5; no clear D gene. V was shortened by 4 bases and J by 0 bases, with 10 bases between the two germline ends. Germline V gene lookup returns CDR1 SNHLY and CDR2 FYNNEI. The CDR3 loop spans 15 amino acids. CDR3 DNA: TGTGCCAGCAGTGGAGCGGGGATTAGCAATCAGCCCCAGCATTTT. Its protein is CASSGAGISNQPQHF.

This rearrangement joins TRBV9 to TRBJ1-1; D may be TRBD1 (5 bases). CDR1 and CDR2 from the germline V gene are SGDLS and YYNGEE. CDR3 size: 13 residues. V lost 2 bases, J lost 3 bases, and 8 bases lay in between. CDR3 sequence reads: CASSVWGDTEAFF. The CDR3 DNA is TGTGCCAGCAGCGTTTGGGGGGACACTGAAGCTTTCTTT.

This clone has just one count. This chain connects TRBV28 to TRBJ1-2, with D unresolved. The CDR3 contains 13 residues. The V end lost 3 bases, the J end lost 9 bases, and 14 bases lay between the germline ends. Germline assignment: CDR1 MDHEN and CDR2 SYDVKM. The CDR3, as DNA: TGTGCCAGCAGTTTTTATGGCATTAGCAGCTACACCTTC. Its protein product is CASSFYGISSYTF.

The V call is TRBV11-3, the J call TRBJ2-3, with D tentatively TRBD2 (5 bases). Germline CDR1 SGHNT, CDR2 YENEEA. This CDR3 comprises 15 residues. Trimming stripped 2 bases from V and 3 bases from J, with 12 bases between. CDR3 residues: CASSLQPSGTDTQYF. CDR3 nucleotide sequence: TGTGCCAGCAGCTTACAGCCGTCGGGAACAGATACGCAGTATTTT. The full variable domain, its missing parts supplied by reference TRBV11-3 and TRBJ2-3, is EAGVVQSPRYKIIEKKQPVAFWCNPISGHNTLYWYLQNLGQGPELLIRYENEEAVDDSQLPKDRFSAERLKGVDSTLKIQPAELGDSAVYLCASSLQPSGTDTQYFGPGTRLTVL.

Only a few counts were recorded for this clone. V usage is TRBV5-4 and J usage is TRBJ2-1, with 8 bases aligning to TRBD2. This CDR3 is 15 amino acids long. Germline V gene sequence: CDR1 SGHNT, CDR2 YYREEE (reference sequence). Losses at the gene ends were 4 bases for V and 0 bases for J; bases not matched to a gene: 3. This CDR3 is CASSTSGDSYNEQFF. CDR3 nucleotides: TGTGCCAGCAGCACTAGCGGAGACTCCTACAATGAGCAGTTCTTC.